A single sample gave rise to the 18 T cell receptor beta chains below, sequenced in a study of graft-versus-host responses after intestinal transplantation. The antigens these receptors bind are not known. Using immunoSEQ multiplex PCR, the repertoire was profiled, and TCRdb retains in-frame clones only, with some absent. The sample gives about 90,000 clones, approximately 89% of which show up once; approximately 0.33% is in the top ten. The sequences come from unstimulated CD4+ T cells sorted from spleen or lymph node cells, collected before transplant. Source of these receptors: a human donor who was the organ donor for an intestinal transplant.

The rearrangement joins TRBV7-3 to TRBJ2-1; 8 bases agree with TRBD2. J gave up 6 bases and V 2 bases, and 6 bases lay outside the gene matches. Germline V CDR1 and CDR2: SGHTA, FQGTGA. This CDR3 spans 15 amino acids. CDR3 protein: CASSLVGRVINEQFF. CDR3 bases: TGTGCCAGCAGCTTAGTCGGGAGGGTCATCAATGAGCAGTTCTTC.

The chain uses TRBV29-1 and TRBJ1-1; 7 bases map to TRBD1. V was pared by 7 bases and J by 4 bases, with 12 bases of the junction left unmatched. The CDR3 is made up of 14 amino acids. Per germline, CDR1 SQVTM and CDR2 ANQGSEA. CDR3: CSAEQGDWGTEAFF. CDR3 bases: TGCAGCGCCGAGCAGGGGGATTGGGGCACTGAAGCTTTCTTT.

The V call is TRBV5-6, the J call TRBJ2-3, with a weak D call TRBD2 (6 bases). Germline assignment: CDR1 SGHDT and CDR2 YYEEEE. V was trimmed by 1 base and J by 6 bases, leaving 15 bases between them. The CDR3 covers 15 residues. CDR3 residues: CASSLFQRVPDTQYF. The CDR3, as DNA: TGTGCCAGCAGCTTGTTCCAGCGGGTCCCCGATACGCAGTATTTT.

As regards this clone: At the DNA level, this CDR3 is encoded by other sequences in the same sample as well. CDR3 protein: CATTELVSSYEQYF. The CDR3, as DNA: TGTGCCACGACGGAGCTAGTTTCGTCTTACGAGCAGTACTTC. The genes are TRBV6-1 and TRBJ2-7, with D uncertain. CDR3 length: 14 residues. V gave up 10 bases and J gave up 4 bases, with 20 bases separating them. Germline assignment: CDR1 MNHNS and CDR2 SASEGT.

The chain combines TRBV19 with TRBJ2-3; 9 bases match TRBD2. CDR3 size: 15 residues. Germline assignment: CDR1 LNHDA and CDR2 SQIVND (reference sequence). V dropped 5 bases and J dropped 3; count of bases not matched to a gene: 6. The CDR3: CASSARTSVTDTQYF. The CDR3 DNA reads TGTGCCAGTAGTGCCCGGACTAGCGTTACAGATACGCAGTATTTT.

V usage is TRBV28 and J usage is TRBJ2-1; 7 bases agree with TRBD2. V shed 5 bases and J 4 bases; nucleotides not matched to a gene: 8. In germline, CDR1 is MDHEN, CDR2 SYDVKM. CDR3 length equals 15 residues. The CDR3 region is CASSPTGLRYNEQFF. CDR3 nucleotide sequence: TGTGCCAGCAGTCCCACGGGACTAAGGTACAATGAGCAGTTCTTC.

This chain connects TRBV11-3 to TRBJ2-3, with D possibly matching TRBD1 (6 bases). The germline V and J ends were trimmed by 4 bases and 0 bases, with 14 bases remaining between them. Germline loops: CDR1 SGHNT, CDR2 YENEEA. The CDR3 has 16 amino acids. DNA for the CDR3: TGTGCCAGCAGCTATGACAGGACTTGGAGCACAGATACGCAGTATTTT. It specifies CASSYDRTWSTDTQYF.

This chain connects TRBV10-1 to TRBJ1-2; D is unclear. CDR1 is WNHNN, CDR2 SYGVQD, per germline (reference sequence). V lost 2 bases, J lost 3 bases, and 7 bases lay in between. This CDR3 is 13 amino acids long. The CDR3 spells CASSERRDYGYTF. In nucleotides, the CDR3 is TGCGCCAGCAGTGAGAGACGGGACTATGGCTACACCTTC.

This chain connects TRBV21-1 to TRBJ2-1; the D segment call TRBD2 is taken from the table without a DNA check. TRBV21-1 is a listed pseudogene. The length of the CDR3 is 19 residues. CDR3 coding DNA: TGTGCCAGCAGCGGTCGTTTGAGTGGCGGGGAGAGCTCCTACAATGAGCAGTTCTTC. Amino acids: CASSGRLSGGESSYNEQFF.

This chain connects TRBV28 to TRBJ2-7, with 9 bases that match TRBD1. The CDR3 runs to 14 residues. CDR1 and CDR2 from the germline V gene are MDHEN and SYDVKM. The V and J ends lost 4 bases and 2 bases, in that order; junction bases with no gene match: 3. The DNA for the CDR3 is TGTGCCAGCAGTTCCGGGACAGGGACCTACGAGCAGTACTTC. It yields the protein CASSSGTGTYEQYF.

This clone came up once. The chain couples TRBV5-4 to TRBJ1-2; D is uncertain. From germline, CDR1 is SGHNT and CDR2 YYREEE (reference sequence). Trimming pared 0 bases from V and 2 bases from J, leaving 5 bases between. The CDR3 extends over 13 amino acids. The DNA for the CDR3 is TGTGCCAGCAGCTTGGACTACAACTATGGCTACACCTTC. Translating gives CASSLDYNYGYTF.

The V gene is TRBV7-8, the J gene TRBJ2-7, with 7 nucleotides matching TRBD1. With V trimmed by 2 bases and J by 0 bases, 10 bases remained unmatched. The germline V gene has CDR1 SGHVS and CDR2 FQNEAQ. The CDR3 loop spans 17 amino acids. The CDR3: CASSLFDTGASSYEQYF. CDR3 nucleotides: TGTGCCAGCAGCTTATTCGATACAGGGGCGAGCTCCTACGAGCAGTACTTC.

The gene calls are TRBV7-8 and TRBJ2-7; tentatively, D is TRBD1 (6 bases). The V end was cut by 2 bases, the J end by 6 bases, with 14 bases between. CDR1 and CDR2 (germline): SGHVS, FQNEAQ. The CDR3 runs to 14 residues. CDR3 in amino acids: CASSLIRGSGEQYF. The DNA for the CDR3 is TGTGCCAGCAGCTTAATCAGGGGTAGTGGCGAGCAGTACTTC.

Details on this clone: The junction and the germline gene differ at one end; a read error may be behind it. The chain has TRBV7-7 and TRBJ2-5, with 9 bases identical to TRBD1. This CDR3 is built from 14 residues. Germline CDR1 SSHAT, CDR2 FNYEAQ (reference sequence). The CDR3: CASSLSGQGETQYF. The DNA of the CDR3 is TGTGCTAGCAGCTTATCGGGACAGGGAGAGACCCAGTACTTC.

This clone was seen only once. The chain joins TRBV5-4 to TRBJ1-2; maybe TRBD1 (6 bases). This CDR3 contains 14 residues. Trimming cost V 0 bases and J 7 bases, with 13 bases left between them. Per germline, CDR1 SGHNT and CDR2 YYREEE (reference sequence). Here the CDR3 reads CASSLDRESFGYTF. The DNA of the CDR3 is TGTGCCAGCAGCTTGGACAGGGAAAGTTTTGGCTACACCTTC. Supplemented by reference TRBV5-4 and TRBJ1-2, the full variable domain reads ETGVTQSPTHLIKTRGQQVTLRCSSQSGHNTVSWYQQALGQGPQFIFQYYREEENGRGNFPPRFSGLQFPNYSSELNVNALELDDSALYLCASSLDRESFGYTFGSGTRLTVV.

The J gene is TRBJ2-5, the V gene TRBV10-3; D might be TRBD2 (5 bases). This CDR3 spans 13 amino acids. Trimming removed 3 bases at V and 4 bases at J, with 9 bases between. Germline-derived CDR1 and CDR2 are ENHRY and SYGVKD. CDR3 loop: CAISDLAGETQYF. As DNA, the CDR3 is TGTGCCATCAGTGATCTAGCCGGAGAGACCCAGTACTTC.

J is TRBJ2-7 and V is TRBV5-4, with D perhaps matching TRBD2 (7 bases). The CDR3 runs to 13 residues. Trimming removed 0 bases at V and 6 bases at J, with 10 bases between. The germline V gene has CDR1 SGHNT and CDR2 YYREEE (reference sequence). The chain's CDR3 is CASSLVAGAEQYF. In nucleotides, the CDR3 is TGTGCCAGCAGCTTGGTGGCGGGGGCCGAGCAGTACTTC.

The chain has TRBV29-1 and TRBJ1-1; D is ambiguous. Germline V gene sequence: CDR1 SQVTM, CDR2 ANQGSEA. Trimming left V 6 bases short and J 1 base short, with 6 bases between. The CDR3 is made up of 11 amino acids. The CDR3 DNA sequence: TGCAGCGTACTTTGGAACACTGAAGCTTTCTTT. Its translation: CSVLWNTEAFF.